The 26 T cell receptor beta chains listed next were all sequenced from one sample in a study of a mutant IDH1 vaccine in newly diagnosed glioma (dated by TCRdb to about 2021). These receptors' antigens are unknown. The library was built by means of the immunoSEQ multiplex PCR assay. TCRdb mirrors the immuneACCESS table, restricted to in-frame sequences. Some clones are absent from its copies; in checked studies, under half trace to an unresolved V gene, and the reason for the others is unknown. The sample table lists about 82,000 clones, around 85% of them with a count of one. Together, the top ten hold over 2% of the sample. The time point label, as the study defines it: week 23, last vaccination. A 20-mer mutant IDH1 peptide at 300 micrograms in Montanide made up each vaccine dose, which was injected subcutaneously together with topical imiquimod. This sample comprised PBMCs, obtained from a glioma patient whose treatment included an IDH1 peptide vaccine. These receptors were obtained from a man younger than 45 with glioma. Some clones in this sample may be carry-over from other donors' samples.

The chain has TRBV5-1 and TRBJ2-3, with no clear D. The CDR3 extends over 15 amino acids. Trimming pared 0 bases from V and 9 bases from J, leaving 17 bases between. From germline, CDR1 is SGHRS and CDR2 YFSETQ. The CDR3 is CASSLGRDPAQTQYF. The CDR3 bases are TGCGCCAGCAGCTTGGGAAGAGACCCGGCCCAAACGCAGTATTTT.

The chain is built from TRBV7-3 and TRBJ2-1; TRBD2 matches 7 bases. Trimming took 3 bases from V and 7 from J; bases not matched to a gene: 12. Germline values: CDR1 SGHTA, CDR2 FQGTGA. The CDR3 is made up of 16 amino acids. The DNA of the CDR3 is TGTGCCAGCAGCTTGTTAGCGGGTTGGGACCGGAATGAGCAGTTCTTC. Translating it yields CASSLLAGWDRNEQFF.

This chain uses TRBV5-8 with TRBJ2-7, with D unresolved. Looked up from germline, CDR1 is SGHTS and CDR2 is YDEGEE. CDR3 length: 15 amino acids. The V end was cut by 4 bases, the J end by 4 bases, with 18 bases between. The CDR3 loop is CASSARYTAPYEQYF. CDR3 DNA: TGTGCCAGCAGCGCACGGTACACCGCTCCTTACGAGCAGTACTTC.

The chain is built from TRBV5-6 and TRBJ2-7; TRBD1 matches 7 bases. This CDR3 comprises 17 residues. CDR1 is SGHDT, CDR2 YYEEEE, per germline. J was trimmed by 1 base and V by 3 bases; bases with no gene match: 13. CDR3: CASSSRGIFKWSYEQYF. For the CDR3, the DNA is TGTGCCAGCAGCTCCAGGGGGATCTTTAAATGGTCCTACGAGCAGTACTTC.

This clone was seen just once. This sequence joins TRBV6-5 and TRBJ2-7; 10 bases agree with TRBD1. This CDR3 is built from 15 residues. Unmatched junction bases numbered 8, after V lost 6 bases and J lost 3 bases. CDR1 is MNHEY, CDR2 SVGAGI, per germline. CDR3 sequence: CASSRPGQGLYEQYF. The CDR3 DNA reads TGTGCCAGCAGCCGACCGGGACAGGGGCTCTACGAGCAGTACTTC.

This chain uses TRBV5-8 with TRBJ1-4; 11 bases are a match to TRBD1. V shed 3 bases, J shed 7 bases, and the junction held 8 bases outside the gene matches. The CDR3 has 16 amino acids. Germline CDR1 SGHTS, CDR2 YDEGEE. In DNA form, the CDR3 reads TGTGCCAGCAGCTCTGCTTGGACAGGGGGCGGTGAAAAACTGTTTTTT. It specifies CASSSAWTGGGEKLFF. Variable domain in full (rest from reference TRBV5-8 and TRBJ1-4): EAGVTQSPTHLIKTRGQQATLRCSPISGHTSVYWYQQALGLGLQFLLWYDEGEERNRGNFPPRFSGRQFPNYSSELNVNALELEDSALYLCASSSAWTGGGEKLFFGSGTQLSVL.

CDR3 DNA sequence: TGCGCCAGCAGCCAAGTTGGTAGCACCGGGGAGCTGTTTTTT. It codes for CASSQVGSTGELFF. This rearrangement joins TRBV4-3 to TRBJ2-2, with D uncertain. CDR1 is LGHNA, CDR2 YSLEER, per germline. The CDR3 runs 14 residues. V was cut by 1 base and J by 4 bases, with 7 bases left in between.

V and J are TRBV5-5 and TRBJ1-2; D remains ambiguous. CDR3 length: 15 residues. The V gene's germline CDR1 is SGHKS and CDR2 YYEKEE (reference sequence). V lost 3 bases and J lost 3, with 15 bases in between. CDR3 nucleotides: TGTGCCAGCAGCTCCCGGGCCCAGGAGGACTATGGCTACACCTTC. Its protein is CASSSRAQEDYGYTF.

CDR3 sequence: CASSIAAGSQNQPQHF. The CDR3 DNA reads as TGTGCCAGTAGTATAGCAGCCGGGTCCCAAAATCAGCCCCAGCATTTT. The chain combines TRBV19 with TRBJ1-5, with D uncertain. Looked up from germline, CDR1 is LNHDA and CDR2 is SQIVND (reference sequence). V shed 1 base and J shed 4 bases, with 14 bases lying between them. This CDR3 contains 16 residues.

The V gene is TRBV7-9, the J gene TRBJ1-2; D is uncertain. V lost 3 bases and J lost 6, with 14 bases in between. The CDR3 length is 14 residues. Germline assignment: CDR1 SEHNR and CDR2 FQNEAQ (reference sequence). CDR3 sequence (DNA): TGTGCCAGCAGCTTGTCTGAACAGACCGATGGCTACACCTTC. This codes for CASSLSEQTDGYTF.

The chain has TRBV6-1 and TRBJ1-5; D possibly corresponds to TRBD1 (5 bases). The CDR3 spans 14 residues. Per germline, CDR1 MNHNS and CDR2 SASEGT. The germline V and J ends were trimmed by 2 bases and 6 bases, with 11 bases remaining between them. CDR3 region: CASSERRGTQPQHF. CDR3 nucleotide sequence: TGTGCCAGCAGTGAAAGACGAGGGACTCAGCCCCAGCATTTT.

This chain links TRBV27 with TRBJ1-5; 7 bases align to TRBD1. V gave up 6 bases and J gave up 2 bases; unmatched junction bases: 4. Per the germline V gene, CDR1 is MNHEY and CDR2 is SMNVEV (reference sequence). The CDR3 loop spans 14 amino acids. The CDR3 nucleotides read TGTGCCAGCAGACTTACAGGGGGCAATCAGCCCCAGCATTTT. Its protein product is CASRLTGGNQPQHF.

The J gene is TRBJ2-7, the V gene TRBV6-5, with D possibly matching TRBD2 (6 bases). CDR1 and CDR2 (germline): MNHEY, SVGAGI. CDR3 size: 14 residues. V lost 4 bases to trimming and J lost 3 bases, with 13 bases between them. The CDR3 here is CASSLFRDFYEQYF. CDR3 coding DNA: TGTGCCAGCAGTTTGTTTCGGGACTTCTACGAGCAGTACTTC.

The chain is built from TRBV6-1 and TRBJ2-7; no reliable D call. V was trimmed by 2 bases and J by 2 bases, leaving 4 bases between them. CDR3 length equals 12 residues. Germline CDR1 is MNHNS and CDR2 is SASEGT. CDR3 bases: TGTGCCAGCAGTGAACGACCCTACGAGCAGTACTTC. It encodes CASSERPYEQYF.

The chain links TRBV2 to TRBJ1-6; D ambiguous. Per germline, CDR1 SNHLY and CDR2 FYNNEI. CDR3 length: 12 amino acids. With 6 bases removed from V and 9 bases from J, the gap between germline ends came to 9 bases. The CDR3 region is CASRNTRSPLHF. DNA of the CDR3: TGTGCCAGCAGGAATACACGTTCACCCCTCCACTTT.

This chain links TRBV5-1 with TRBJ2-1; D not resolved. Trimming stripped 5 bases from V and 4 bases from J, with 19 bases between. Germline V gene lookup returns CDR1 SGHRS and CDR2 YFSETQ. The length of the CDR3 is 16 residues. The CDR3 protein is CASRLTEALHYNEQFF. The CDR3 coding sequence is TGCGCCAGCAGGTTAACGGAAGCGTTACATTACAATGAGCAGTTCTTC. The full variable domain, with the rest looked up from reference TRBV5-1 and TRBJ2-1, is KAGVTQTPRYLIKTRGQQVTLSCSPISGHRSVSWYQQTPGQGLQFLFEYFSETQRNKGNFPGRFSGRQFSNSRSEMNVSTLELGDSALYLCASRLTEALHYNEQFFGPGTRLTVL.

This chain connects TRBV13 to TRBJ1-2, with 8 bases aligning to TRBD1. Germline CDR1 is PRHDT and CDR2 is FYEKMQ (reference sequence). This CDR3 has 15 amino acids. With 4 bases clipped from V and 4 bases from J, the junction kept 8 bases outside the gene matches. CDR3 bases: TGTGCCAGCAGCTCCCCGGGACAGGCACCCTATGGCTACACCTTC. It encodes CASSSPGQAPYGYTF.

This chain connects TRBV6-4 to TRBJ1-2; D gene ambiguous. The germline V gene encodes CDR1 MRHNA and CDR2 SNTAGT. This CDR3 contains 15 residues. V was clipped by 2 bases and J by 1 base, with 11 bases between them. CDR3 amino acids: CASSDQPGINYGYTF. CDR3 nucleotides: TGTGCCAGCAGTGACCAGCCGGGTATTAACTATGGCTACACCTTC.

In DNA form, the CDR3 reads TGTGCCAGCACCGGGACTACAAGGATCGATGAGCAGTTCTTC. It yields the protein CASTGTTRIDEQFF. The chain links TRBV6-1 to TRBJ2-1; 7 bases are shared with TRBD2. After removal of 7 bases from V and 8 bases from J, the junction contained 11 bases not matched to a gene. In germline, CDR1 is MNHNS, CDR2 SASEGT. This CDR3 spans 14 amino acids.

The CDR3 reads CASSQDLGGGALDTQYF. DNA for the CDR3: TGTGCCAGCAGCCAAGATCTTGGCGGGGGGGCCCTAGATACGCAGTATTTT. The rearrangement uses TRBV4-2 and TRBJ2-3; 9 bases are a match to TRBD2. Germline values: CDR1 LGHNA, CDR2 YNFKEQ. Trimming at V came to 0 bases and at J to 5 bases, leaving 9 bases not matched to a gene. The CDR3 length is 17 residues.

The chain uses TRBV27 and TRBJ2-7; 8 bases fit TRBD1. The germline gives CDR1 MNHEY, CDR2 SMNVEV (reference sequence). The length of the CDR3 is 14 residues. V lost 6 bases, J lost 2 bases, and 6 bases stayed unmatched. The CDR3 DNA follows: TGTGCCAGCAGGACAGGGGCTACCACCTACGAGCAGTACTTC. This codes for CASRTGATTYEQYF.

This chain's CDR3 is CASSSWGGQNYEQYF. CDR3 in DNA: TGTGCCAGCAGCTCTTGGGGGGGGCAGAACTACGAGCAGTACTTC. The gene calls are TRBV11-2 and TRBJ2-7; TRBD2 might be the D (7 bases). The CDR3 sequence is 15 residues long. The V end was cut by 4 bases, the J end by 3 bases, with 16 bases between. Germline CDR1 reads SGHAT; CDR2 reads FQNNGV.

The chain has TRBV27 and TRBJ1-1; a weak D match, TRBD1 (6 bases). This CDR3 region has 14 residues. V was clipped by 4 bases and J by 1 base, with 10 bases between them. Germline V gives CDR1 MNHEY, CDR2 SMNVEV (reference sequence). CDR3 sequence reads: CASSWAGANTEAFF. The CDR3, as DNA: TGTGCCAGCAGTTGGGCGGGGGCGAACACTGAAGCTTTCTTT.

This clone was counted only a few times. The rearrangement joins TRBV5-1 to TRBJ2-7, with 8 nucleotides matching TRBD1. The germline CDR1 and CDR2 sequences are SGHRS and YFSETQ. V was pared by 5 bases and J by 3 bases, with 4 bases of the junction left unmatched. The CDR3 has 13 residues. The CDR3 loop reads CASSSDRDYEQYF. In DNA form, the CDR3 reads TGCGCCAGCAGTTCGGACAGGGACTACGAGCAGTACTTC.

The rearrangement links TRBV27 to TRBJ2-1; D gene ambiguous. CDR1 is MNHEY, CDR2 SMNVEV, per germline (reference sequence). CDR3 length: 17 amino acids. Trimming shortened V by 7 bases and J by 0 bases, and 19 bases separated the two germline ends. CDR3 amino acids: CASNPFGVTVSYNEQFF. CDR3 nucleotides: TGTGCCAGCAACCCGTTTGGGGTGACTGTCTCCTACAATGAGCAGTTCTTC.

The chain carries TRBV5-1 and TRBJ2-1; D remains unclear. The germline V gene has CDR1 SGHRS and CDR2 YFSETQ. Trimming stripped 4 bases from V and 0 bases from J, with 5 bases between. The CDR3 has 13 amino acids. The CDR3 spells CASSLSSYNEQFF. In DNA, the CDR3 is TGCGCCAGCAGCCTTAGCTCCTACAATGAGCAGTTCTTC.